This T cell receptor (beta chain) originates from a study of blood T cell repertoires in COVID-19. Profiled with immunoSEQ multiplex PCR; TCRdb holds only in-frame clones, not every one. The data contain some 230,000 clones, around 83% of them singletons. Trimming stripped 2 bases from V and 3 bases from J, with 10 bases between. The CDR3 covers 15 residues. Germline V gives CDR1 MGHRA, CDR2 YSYEKL. The V call is TRBV4-1, the J call TRBJ1-4, with D perhaps TRBD1 (5 bases). The sequence derives from a woman aged 50 to 60 with acute or convalescent COVID-19. The sample was peripheral blood. CDR3 DNA sequence: TGCGCCAGCAGCCAATCAGGGTCCCCTAATGAAAAACTGTTTTTT. Translated, it gives CASSQSGSPNEKLFF.